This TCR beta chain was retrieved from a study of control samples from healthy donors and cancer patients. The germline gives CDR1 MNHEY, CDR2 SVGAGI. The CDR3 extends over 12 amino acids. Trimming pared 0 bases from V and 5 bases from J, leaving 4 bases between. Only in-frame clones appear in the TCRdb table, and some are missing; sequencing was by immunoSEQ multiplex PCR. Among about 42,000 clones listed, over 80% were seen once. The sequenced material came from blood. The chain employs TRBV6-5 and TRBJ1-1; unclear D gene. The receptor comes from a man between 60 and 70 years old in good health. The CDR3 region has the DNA TGTGCCAGCAGTTACTCACGGACTGAAGCTTTCTTT. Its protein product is CASSYSRTEAFF.